A single sample is the source of the 22 T cell receptor beta chains below, sequenced in a study of blood T cells in healthy people across ages. Sample-barcoded 5' priming and a J-beta primer mix drove a second PCR of roughly 7 to 11 cycles. TCRdb reprocessed the 5' RACE reads via MiXCR and lists one record per CDR3 protein. The sample lists 1.5 million to 1.8 million distinct CDR3 sequences; about 42% were seen once. The sequenced material came from blood. Receptors originate from a woman aged 18-35 years in good health.

This chain's CDR3 is CASRRGTVRSGANVLTF. DNA for the CDR3: TGTGCCAGCAGACGTGGGACAGTGAGATCTGGGGCCAACGTCCTGACTTTC. The chain links TRBV6-2 or TRBV6-3 to TRBJ2-6; 7 positions match TRBD1. The CDR3 covers 17 residues. Germline V gene sequence: CDR1 MNHEY, CDR2 SVGEGT. The J segment lost 1 base and the V segment lost 6 bases, leaving 9 bases of the junction unmatched.

V gene TRBV5-1 combines with J gene TRBJ1-2; the D gene is possibly TRBD1 (5 bases). Germline lookup yields CDR1 SGHRS and CDR2 YFSETQ. The CDR3 has 14 amino acids. V shed 0 bases and J shed 8 bases, with 14 bases lying between them. CDR3 loop: CASSLDSGTAGYTF. CDR3 in DNA: TGCGCCAGCAGCTTGGATTCGGGGACGGCGGGCTACACCTTC.

The chain links TRBV5-5 to TRBJ2-2; TRBD2 might be the D (5 bases). The CDR3 spans 17 residues. Germline V lookup: CDR1 SGHKS, CDR2 YYEKEE (reference sequence). The V end lost 1 base, the J end lost 6 bases, and 19 bases lay between the germline ends. Here the CDR3 reads CASSLLGRPTVAGELFF. The CDR3 nucleotides read TGTGCCAGCAGCTTGCTGGGGAGACCAACAGTGGCCGGGGAGCTGTTTTTT. Supplemented by reference TRBV5-5 and TRBJ2-2, the full variable domain reads DAGVTQSPTHLIKTRGQQVTLRCSPISGHKSVSWYQQVLGQGPQFIFQYYEKEERGRGNFPDRFSARQFPNYSSELNVNALLLGDSALYLCASSLLGRPTVAGELFFGEGSRLTVL.

The genes are TRBV2 and TRBJ2-7, with D unclear. V was clipped by 4 bases and J by 7 bases, with 11 bases between them. The germline V gene has CDR1 SNHLY and CDR2 FYNNEI. This CDR3 has 12 residues. CDR3 loop: CASSGGAWEQYF. The CDR3 DNA is TGTGCCAGCAGTGGTGGAGCTTGGGAGCAGTACTTC.

This rearrangement joins TRBV12-3 or TRBV12-4 to TRBJ1-2; D gene ambiguous. V was trimmed by 5 bases and J by 4 bases, leaving 11 bases between them. The CDR3 is 13 residues long. CDR3 sequence: CASSAPFPYGYTF. The CDR3 region has the DNA TGTGCCAGCAGTGCTCCATTCCCCTATGGCTACACCTTC.

This clonotype has a handful of counts. The V gene is TRBV13, the J gene TRBJ2-3, with D hard to call. Germline V gene lookup returns CDR1 PRHDT and CDR2 FYEKMQ (reference sequence). This CDR3 is built from 12 residues. V was shortened by 7 bases and J by 6 bases, with 11 bases between the two germline ends. CDR3 sequence (DNA): TGTGCCAGCACCTGGTTGGGGGATACGCAGTATTTT. Its protein is CASTWLGDTQYF.

This clonotype was seen a handful of times. The chain carries TRBV13 and TRBJ2-5; unclear D gene. The DNA end lines up better with TRBJ2-7; the J call may be wrong. The CDR3 runs to 15 residues. Germline V gives CDR1 PRHDT, CDR2 FYEKMQ (reference sequence). CDR3 sequence: CASSLGTLHPYEQYF. In DNA, the CDR3 is TGTGCCAGCAGCTTGGGTACACTACACCCCTACGAGCAGTACTTC.

This clonotype was seen only a few times. The chain recombines TRBV10-3 with TRBJ2-7; TRBD1 aligns across 8 bases. Germline V gives CDR1 ENHRY, CDR2 SYGVKD. V trimming: 10 bases; J trimming: 4 bases; junction bases outside the gene matches: 12. CDR3 length equals 14 residues. CDR3 in DNA: TGTGCCAGCCAATCCGGGACAGGAGATTACGAGCAGTACTTC. Encoded protein: CASQSGTGDYEQYF.

V usage is TRBV20-1 and J usage is TRBJ1-5; D gene unclear. The CDR3 has 13 residues. Germline V lookup: CDR1 DFQATT, CDR2 SNEGSKA (reference sequence). The V and J ends lost 8 bases and 4 bases respectively, with 15 bases between them. CDR3 sequence: CSPPPTLNQPQHF. The CDR3 nucleotides read TGCAGTCCCCCCCCGACTCTGAATCAGCCCCAGCATTTT.

The rearrangement uses TRBV29-1 and TRBJ1-1; possible D gene TRBD1, 6 bases. Germline CDR1 SQVTM, CDR2 ANQGSEA. The V end lost 6 bases, the J end lost 11 bases, and 16 bases lay between the germline ends. The CDR3 runs to 11 residues. The CDR3 sequence is CSVHVGGAAFF. CDR3 in DNA: TGCAGCGTCCACGTGGGGGGGGCGGCTTTCTTT.

This clonotype came up many times. This chain joins TRBV4-3 and TRBJ2-3; 11 bases agree with TRBD1. V lost 4 bases to trimming and J lost 0 bases; unmatched junction nucleotides: 9. Germline-derived CDR1 and CDR2 are LGHNA and YSLEER. The CDR3 consists of 18 residues. The DNA for the CDR3 is TGCGCCAGCAGCCCTCTCGGGACAGGGGGTGGAAGCACAGATACGCAGTATTTT. Translation: CASSPLGTGGGSTDTQYF.

The chain couples TRBV7-6 to TRBJ2-5, with 14 bases lining up with TRBD2. V shed 7 bases and J 11 bases; nucleotides not matched to a gene: 18. The germline V gene encodes CDR1 SGHVS and CDR2 FNYEAQ. The CDR3 runs 17 residues. The CDR3 reads CASTKEPPGLAGEEQYF. DNA for the CDR3: TGTGCCAGCACCAAAGAGCCACCGGGACTAGCGGGAGAAGAGCAGTACTTC.

This chain links TRBV28 with TRBJ2-3; D call uncertain. With 0 bases removed from V and 0 bases from J, the gap between germline ends came to 10 bases. This CDR3 spans 16 amino acids. Germline-derived CDR1 and CDR2 are MDHEN and SYDVKM. CDR3 in DNA: TGTGCCAGCAGTTTATGGATACAGTTTAGCACAGATACGCAGTATTTT. This gives the protein CASSLWIQFSTDTQYF.

This clonotype came up a few times. J is TRBJ2-5 and V is TRBV7-6; perhaps TRBD2 as D (5 bases). The J call may be incorrect, as the DNA end agrees better with TRBJ2-7. The germline gives CDR1 SGHVS, CDR2 FNYEAQ. The length of the CDR3 is 14 residues. The CDR3 is CASSLAQPGYEQYF. The CDR3 region has the DNA TGTGCCAGCAGCTTAGCGCAACCGGGGTACGAGCAGTACTTC.

V is TRBV5-1 and J is TRBJ2-1, with D tentatively TRBD1 (6 bases). Trimming pared 5 bases from V and 6 bases from J, leaving 21 bases between. CDR3 size: 16 residues. From germline, CDR1 is SGHRS and CDR2 YFSETQ. The CDR3 sequence: CASSSPQGMGLNEQFF. The CDR3 DNA sequence: TGCGCCAGCAGTTCTCCCCAGGGGATGGGCCTCAATGAGCAGTTCTTC.

In its sample, this clonotype was seen a few times. The rearrangement uses TRBV15 and TRBJ2-4; 12 nucleotides line up with TRBD2. The CDR3 runs to 18 residues. The germline V gene encodes CDR1 LNHNV and CDR2 YYDKDF (reference sequence). Trimming cost V 1 base and J 1 base; bases outside gene matches: 5. CDR3: CATSRGLAGAVAKNIQYF. The DNA of the CDR3 is TGTGCCACCAGCAGAGGACTAGCGGGGGCCGTTGCCAAAAACATTCAGTACTTC. Full variable domain (missing parts from reference TRBV15 and TRBJ2-4): DAMVIQNPRYQVTQFGKPVTLSCSQTLNHNVMYWYQQKSSQAPKLLFHYYDKDFNNEADTPDNFQSRRPNTSFCFLDIRSPGLGDTAMYLCATSRGLAGAVAKNIQYFGAGTRLSVL.

The chain recombines TRBV18 with TRBJ1-4; maybe TRBD1 (5 bases). The V and J ends lost 4 bases and 3 bases respectively, with 9 bases between them. CDR3 length equals 14 residues. Germline-derived CDR1 and CDR2 are KGHSH and LQKENI. The CDR3 reads CASSLGQANEKLFF. In DNA form, the CDR3 reads TGTGCCAGCTCACTCGGACAAGCTAATGAAAAACTGTTTTTT.

CDR3 nucleotides: TGTGCCAGCAGATCAAGCGGGCCTTTTTACAATGAGCAGTACTTC. Translating it yields CASRSSGPFYNEQYF. V gene TRBV11-2 combines with J gene TRBJ2-1; possibly TRBD2 for D (6 bases). Judging by the DNA end, TRBJ2-7 fits better; the J call may be wrong. The CDR3 loop spans 15 amino acids. Germline assignment: CDR1 SGHAT and CDR2 FQNNGV.

The chain carries TRBV2 and TRBJ2-3; TRBD1 or TRBD2 may be the D gene (6 bases each). V lost 4 bases and J lost 3, with 11 bases in between. Germline-derived CDR1 and CDR2 are SNHLY and FYNNEI. The length of the CDR3 is 14 residues. CDR3: CASSVRGRTDTQYF. The CDR3 DNA is TGTGCCAGCAGTGTAAGGGGGAGGACAGATACGCAGTATTTT.

This clonotype was seen more than once but under ten times. The DNA of the CDR3 is TGCAGCGTTGTTGTCCTAGGACAGGCCTACGAGCAGTACTTC. As protein: CSVVVLGQAYEQYF. The chain is built from TRBV29-1 and TRBJ2-7, with TRBD1 identical over 7 bases. CDR1 is SQVTM and CDR2 is ANQGSEA in the germline V gene. CDR3 size: 14 residues. J was trimmed by 2 bases and V by 4 bases; bases with no gene match: 8.

This clonotype was found a few times. The V gene is TRBV4-3, the J gene TRBJ2-1; D remains ambiguous. This CDR3 contains 13 residues. Trimming removed 0 bases at V and 4 bases at J, with 4 bases between. Germline CDR1 and CDR2: LGHNA and YSLEER. The DNA of the CDR3 is TGCGCCAGCAGCCAAGATGCGTACAATGAGCAGTTCTTC. This translates into CASSQDAYNEQFF.

The chain links TRBV20-1 to TRBJ2-4; 7 bases are shared with TRBD2. The CDR3 is 14 amino acids. The germline gives CDR1 DFQATT, CDR2 SNEGSKA (reference sequence). The V and J ends lost 6 bases and 0 bases, in that order; junction bases with no gene match: 5. The CDR3 region has the DNA TGCAGTGCATACGTAGCGGGAGCCAAAAACATTCAGTACTTC. Residues: CSAYVAGAKNIQYF.